The sample holds many counts of the clone carrying this TCR beta chain. With V trimmed by 3 bases and J by 5 bases, 5 bases remained unmatched. Germline CDR1 SGHDT, CDR2 YYEEEE. This CDR3 contains 14 residues. The sample's time point: pre-sensitization, week 0. Sample treatment: therapeutic diphenylcyclopropenone sensitization with weekly scalp DPC. Unique molecular identifiers were attached to individual cDNA molecules within the library. TCRdb reanalysed the RACE reads using MiXCR and keeps one entry per CDR3 protein. Of more than 80,000 distinct CDR3 sequences in the sample, roughly 12% were seen once. The sample comes from a study of human T cells and chemical hapten exposure. The overall study: On about 2 cm by about 2 cm of upper inner arm skin, sensitization was performed with 2% DPC. Diphenylcyclopropenone doses were given weekly to the scalps of patients across the approximately 24-week study.

The chain uses TRBV5-6 and TRBJ1-1; 9 nucleotides line up with TRBD1. This specimen consisted of whole blood, obtained in connection with sensitization to the hapten diphenylcyclopropenone (DPC). The TCR originated in a woman aged 45-65 years with alopecia areata. Some clones in this sample may be carry-over from other donors' samples. The CDR3 DNA reads as TGTGCCAGCAGCTGGGGACAGGGATGGACTGAAGCTTTCTTT. The encoded protein is CASSWGQGWTEAFF.